This TCR beta chain was sequenced in a study of T-cell memory formation after mild COVID-19. TCRdb used MiXCR to reprocess the 5' RACE reads, holding one entry per CDR3 protein. The sample lists 380,000 or so distinct CDR3 sequences; roughly 14% were seen once. This clonotype was sampled from a man aged 18 to 29 who had mild COVID-19 (a few samples of this study predate the infection). Cell type and time point are not known. The specimen was PBMCs or a T cell subset sorted from them (not recorded which).

The CDR3: CSVDRINTGELFF. The CDR3 nucleotides read TGCAGCGTTGACAGGATTAACACCGGGGAGCTGTTTTTT. The chain carries TRBV29-1 and TRBJ2-2; no reliable D call. V was pared by 3 bases and J by 2 bases, with 7 bases between. CDR1 is SQVTM, CDR2 ANQGSEA, per germline. The length of the CDR3 is 13 residues.